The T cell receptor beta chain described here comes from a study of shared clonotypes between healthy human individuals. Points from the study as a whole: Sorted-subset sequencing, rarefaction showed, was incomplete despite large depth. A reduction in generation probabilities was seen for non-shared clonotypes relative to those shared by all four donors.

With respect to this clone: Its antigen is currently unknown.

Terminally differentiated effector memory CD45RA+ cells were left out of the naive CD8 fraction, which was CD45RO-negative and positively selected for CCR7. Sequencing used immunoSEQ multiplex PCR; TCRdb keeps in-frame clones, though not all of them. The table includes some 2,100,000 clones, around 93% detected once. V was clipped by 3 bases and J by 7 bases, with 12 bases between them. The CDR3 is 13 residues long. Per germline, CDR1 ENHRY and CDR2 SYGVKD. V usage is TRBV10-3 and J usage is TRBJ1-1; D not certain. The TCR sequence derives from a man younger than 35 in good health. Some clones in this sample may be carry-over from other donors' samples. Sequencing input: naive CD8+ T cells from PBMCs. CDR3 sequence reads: CAISESALFEAFF. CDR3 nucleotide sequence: TGTGCCATCAGTGAATCCGCACTCTTTGAAGCTTTCTTT.